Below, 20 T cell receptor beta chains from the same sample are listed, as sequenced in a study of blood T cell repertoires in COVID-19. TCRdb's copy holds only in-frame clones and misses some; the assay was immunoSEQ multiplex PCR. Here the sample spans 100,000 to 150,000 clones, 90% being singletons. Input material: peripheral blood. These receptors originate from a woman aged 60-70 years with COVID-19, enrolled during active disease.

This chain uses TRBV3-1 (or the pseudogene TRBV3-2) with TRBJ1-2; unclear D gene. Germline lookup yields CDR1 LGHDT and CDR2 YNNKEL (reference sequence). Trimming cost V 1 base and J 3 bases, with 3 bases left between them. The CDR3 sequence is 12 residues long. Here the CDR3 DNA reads TGTGCCAGCAGCCAAGCTCACTATGGCTACACCTTC. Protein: CASSQAHYGYTF.

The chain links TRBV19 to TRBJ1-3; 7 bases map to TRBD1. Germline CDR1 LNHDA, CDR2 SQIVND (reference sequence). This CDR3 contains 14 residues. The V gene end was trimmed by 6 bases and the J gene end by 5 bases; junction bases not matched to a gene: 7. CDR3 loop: CASSNTGDRNTIYF. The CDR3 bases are TGTGCCAGTAGCAACACAGGGGACCGAAACACCATATATTTT.

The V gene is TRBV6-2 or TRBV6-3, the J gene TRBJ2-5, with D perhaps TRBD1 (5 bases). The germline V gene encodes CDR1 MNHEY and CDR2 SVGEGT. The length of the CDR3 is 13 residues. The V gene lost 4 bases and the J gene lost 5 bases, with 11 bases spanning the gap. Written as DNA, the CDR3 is TGTGCCAGCAGTTCTGTCAAGGGGGAGACCCAGTACTTC. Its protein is CASSSVKGETQYF.

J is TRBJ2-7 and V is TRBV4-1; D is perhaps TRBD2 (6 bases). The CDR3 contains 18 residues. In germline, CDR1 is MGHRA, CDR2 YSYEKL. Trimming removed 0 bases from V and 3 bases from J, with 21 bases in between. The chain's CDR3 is CASSQEVALAGWGYEQYF. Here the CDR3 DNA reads TGCGCCAGCAGCCAAGAAGTGGCACTAGCAGGTTGGGGCTACGAGCAGTACTTC.

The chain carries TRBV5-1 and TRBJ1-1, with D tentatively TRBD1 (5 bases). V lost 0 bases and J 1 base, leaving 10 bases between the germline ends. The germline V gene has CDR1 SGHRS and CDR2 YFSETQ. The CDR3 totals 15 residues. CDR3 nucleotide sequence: TGCGCCAGCAGCTTGGCCGGGGGAGGGAACACTGAAGCTTTCTTT. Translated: CASSLAGGGNTEAFF.

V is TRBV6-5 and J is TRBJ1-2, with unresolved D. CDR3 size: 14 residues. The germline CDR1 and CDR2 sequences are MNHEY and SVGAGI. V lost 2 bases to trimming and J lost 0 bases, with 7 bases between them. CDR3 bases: TGTGCCAGCAGTTACAACGGAGCTAACTATGGCTACACCTTC. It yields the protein CASSYNGANYGYTF.

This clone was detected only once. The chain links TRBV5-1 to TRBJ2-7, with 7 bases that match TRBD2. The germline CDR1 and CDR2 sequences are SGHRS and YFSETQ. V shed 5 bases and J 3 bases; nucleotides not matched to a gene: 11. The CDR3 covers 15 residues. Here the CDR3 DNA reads TGCGCCAGCAGGGTCCGCAGCGGGGCGAACTACGAGCAGTACTTC. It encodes CASRVRSGANYEQYF.

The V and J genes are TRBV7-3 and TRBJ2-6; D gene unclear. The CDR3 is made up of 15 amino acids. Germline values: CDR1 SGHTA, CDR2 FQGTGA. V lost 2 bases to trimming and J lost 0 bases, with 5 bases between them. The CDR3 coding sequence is TGTGCCAGCAGCTTAGGCTTCTCTGGGGCCAACGTCCTGACTTTC. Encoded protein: CASSLGFSGANVLTF. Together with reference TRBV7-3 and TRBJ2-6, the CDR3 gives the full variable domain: GAGVSQTPSNKVTEKGKYVELRCDPISGHTALYWYRQSLGQGPEFLIYFQGTGAADDSGLPNDRFFAVRPEGSVSTLKIQRTERGDSAVYLCASSLGFSGANVLTFGAGSRLTVL.

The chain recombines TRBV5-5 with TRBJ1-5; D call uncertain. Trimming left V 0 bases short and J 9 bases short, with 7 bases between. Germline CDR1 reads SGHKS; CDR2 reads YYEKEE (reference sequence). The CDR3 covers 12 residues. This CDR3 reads CASSLDRRPQHF. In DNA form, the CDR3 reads TGTGCCAGCAGCTTGGACCGGAGGCCCCAGCATTTT.

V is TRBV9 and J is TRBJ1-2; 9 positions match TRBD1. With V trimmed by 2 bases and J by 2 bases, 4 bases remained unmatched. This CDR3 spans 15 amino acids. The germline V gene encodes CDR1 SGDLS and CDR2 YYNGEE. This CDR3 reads CASSVGQGLNYGYTF. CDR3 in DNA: TGTGCCAGCAGCGTTGGACAGGGGCTAAACTATGGCTACACCTTC.

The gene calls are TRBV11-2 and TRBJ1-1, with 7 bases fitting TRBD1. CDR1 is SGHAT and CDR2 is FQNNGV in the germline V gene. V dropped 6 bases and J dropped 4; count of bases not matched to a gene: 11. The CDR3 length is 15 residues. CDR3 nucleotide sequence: TGTGCCAGCAGACCATTAGGGGGCCGGGGCACTGAAGCTTTCTTT. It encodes CASRPLGGRGTEAFF.

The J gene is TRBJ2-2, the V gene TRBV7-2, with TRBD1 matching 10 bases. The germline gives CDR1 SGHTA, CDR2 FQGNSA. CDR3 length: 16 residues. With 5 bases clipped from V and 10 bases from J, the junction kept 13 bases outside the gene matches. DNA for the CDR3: TGTGCCAGCAGCGACGACCCGGGACAGGGGTTGGAGGAGCTGTTTTTT. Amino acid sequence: CASSDDPGQGLEELFF.

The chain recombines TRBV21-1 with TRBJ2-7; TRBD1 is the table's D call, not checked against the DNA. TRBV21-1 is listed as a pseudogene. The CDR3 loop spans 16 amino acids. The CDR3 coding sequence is TGTGCCAGCAGCAAAGCAGGTGGACAGGGCTGGTACGAGCAGTACTTC. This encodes CASSKAGGQGWYEQYF.

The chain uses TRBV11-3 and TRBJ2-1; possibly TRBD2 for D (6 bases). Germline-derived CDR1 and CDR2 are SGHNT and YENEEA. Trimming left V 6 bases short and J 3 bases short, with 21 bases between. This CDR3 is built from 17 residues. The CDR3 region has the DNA TGTGCCAGCAGACGGGACTTCGGGGGTGGGATCTACAATGAGCAGTTCTTC. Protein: CASRRDFGGGIYNEQFF. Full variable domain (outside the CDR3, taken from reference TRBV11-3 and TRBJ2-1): EAGVVQSPRYKIIEKKQPVAFWCNPISGHNTLYWYLQNLGQGPELLIRYENEEAVDDSQLPKDRFSAERLKGVDSTLKIQPAELGDSAVYLCASRRDFGGGIYNEQFFGPGTRLTVL.

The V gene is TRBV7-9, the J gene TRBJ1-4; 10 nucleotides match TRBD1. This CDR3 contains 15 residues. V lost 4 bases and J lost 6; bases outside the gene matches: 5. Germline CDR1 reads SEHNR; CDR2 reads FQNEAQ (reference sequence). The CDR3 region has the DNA TGTGCCAGCAGCTCGCCCGGACAGGGGGATGAAAAACTGTTTTTT. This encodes CASSSPGQGDEKLFF.

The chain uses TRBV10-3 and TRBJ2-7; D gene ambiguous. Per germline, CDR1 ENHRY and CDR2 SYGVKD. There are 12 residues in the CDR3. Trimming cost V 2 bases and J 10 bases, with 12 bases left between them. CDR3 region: CAISEIPGEQYF. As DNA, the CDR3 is TGTGCCATCAGTGAGATTCCGGGTGAACAGTACTTC.

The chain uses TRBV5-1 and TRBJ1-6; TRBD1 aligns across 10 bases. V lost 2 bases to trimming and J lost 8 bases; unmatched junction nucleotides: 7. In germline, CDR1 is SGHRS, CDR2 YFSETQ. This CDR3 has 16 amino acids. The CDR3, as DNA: TGCGCCAGCAGCTTTGACAGGGGGCTGGGTGATTCACCCCTCCACTTT. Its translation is CASSFDRGLGDSPLHF.

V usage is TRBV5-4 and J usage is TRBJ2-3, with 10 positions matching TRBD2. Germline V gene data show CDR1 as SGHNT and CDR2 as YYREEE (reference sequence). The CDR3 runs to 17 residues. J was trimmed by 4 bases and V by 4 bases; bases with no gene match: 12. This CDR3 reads CASSPVASGGIADTQYF. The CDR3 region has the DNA TGTGCCAGCAGCCCGGTCGCTAGCGGGGGAATAGCAGATACGCAGTATTTT.

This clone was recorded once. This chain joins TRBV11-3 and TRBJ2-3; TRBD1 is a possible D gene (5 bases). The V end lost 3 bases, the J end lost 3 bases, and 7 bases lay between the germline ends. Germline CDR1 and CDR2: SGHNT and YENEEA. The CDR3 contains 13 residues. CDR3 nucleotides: TGTGCCAGCAGCTTCCAGGGAACAGATACGCAGTATTTT. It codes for CASSFQGTDTQYF.

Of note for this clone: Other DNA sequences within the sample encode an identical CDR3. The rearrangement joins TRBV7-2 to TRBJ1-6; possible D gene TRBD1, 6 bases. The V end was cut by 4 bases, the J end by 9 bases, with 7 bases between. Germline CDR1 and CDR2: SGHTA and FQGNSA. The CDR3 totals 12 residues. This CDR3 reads CASSSRGSPLHF. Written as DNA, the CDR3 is TGTGCCAGCAGCTCCAGGGGTTCACCCCTCCACTTT. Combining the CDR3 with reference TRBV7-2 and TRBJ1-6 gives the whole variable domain GAGVSQSPSNKVTEKGKDVELRCDPISGHTALYWYRQSLGQGLEFLIYFQGNSAPDKSGLPSDRFSAERTGGSVSTLTIQRTQQEDSAVYLCASSSRGSPLHFGNGTRLTVT.